These 28 T cell receptor beta chains were sequenced from one sample in a study of cytomegalovirus exposure and HLA in healthy donors. Repertoires were generated with immunoSEQ multiplex PCR, while TCRdb's copy carries only in-frame clones and drops some. The sample contains approximately 76,000 clones, 94% of which appear only once. Sequences were obtained from PBMCs. These receptors all come from a woman aged 18-35 years in good health and CMV-seronegative.

The chain couples TRBV27 to TRBJ2-3, with 7 bases identical to TRBD2. Germline-derived CDR1 and CDR2 are MNHEY and SMNVEV (reference sequence). J gave up 4 bases and V 4 bases, and 5 bases lay outside the gene matches. This CDR3 is built from 14 residues. Here the CDR3 DNA reads TGTGCCAGCAGTTCGGCGGGAGATGCAGATACGCAGTATTTT. It encodes CASSSAGDADTQYF.

V is TRBV4-3 and J is TRBJ1-2; possible D gene TRBD1, 5 bases. Germline-derived CDR1 and CDR2 are LGHNA and YSLEER. The CDR3 spans 18 residues. Trimming removed 4 bases at V and 4 bases at J, with 25 bases between. CDR3 DNA: TGCGCCAGCAGCCCCCAAAGCGGGCGTTTCGGGGACGGCTATGGCTACACCTTC. Its protein product is CASSPQSGRFGDGYGYTF.

This chain connects TRBV7-3 to TRBJ2-1, with D tentatively TRBD2 (6 bases). This CDR3 is 13 amino acids long. Deletions cut 3 bases from V and 9 bases from J, with 12 bases between. Germline V gives CDR1 SGHTA, CDR2 FQGTGA. CDR3 amino acids: CASSLGGGTEQFF. The CDR3 DNA sequence: TGTGCCAGCAGCTTGGGTGGGGGGACTGAGCAGTTCTTC.

The chain joins TRBV5-8 to TRBJ1-1; maybe TRBD1 (6 bases). The CDR3 length is 15 residues. Germline V lookup: CDR1 SGHTS, CDR2 YDEGEE. V was cut by 6 bases and J by 0 bases, with 15 bases left in between. The chain's CDR3 is CASKTGLSMNTEAFF. DNA for the CDR3: TGTGCCAGCAAAACAGGGTTGTCTATGAACACTGAAGCTTTCTTT. Based on the CDR3 plus reference TRBV5-8 and TRBJ1-1, the full variable domain is EAGVTQSPTHLIKTRGQQATLRCSPISGHTSVYWYQQALGLGLQFLLWYDEGEERNRGNFPPRFSGRQFPNYSSELNVNALELEDSALYLCASKTGLSMNTEAFFGQGTRLTVV.

This sequence joins TRBV4-1 and TRBJ2-1; 12 bases line up with TRBD2. CDR3 size: 17 residues. The germline gives CDR1 MGHRA, CDR2 YSYEKL. V lost 4 bases, J lost 6 bases, and 10 bases stayed unmatched. DNA for the CDR3: TGCGCCAGCAGCCCCTGGACTAGCGGGGTTAGCGCCAATGAGCAGTTCTTC. This translates into CASSPWTSGVSANEQFF.

The CDR3 coding sequence is TGTGCCAGCAGCCAAGATCCGCAGGGGAGTTACAATGAGCAGTTCTTC. Protein product: CASSQDPQGSYNEQFF. V is TRBV4-2 and J is TRBJ2-1; perhaps TRBD1 as D (6 bases). The CDR3 loop spans 16 amino acids. Trimming cost V 0 bases and J 4 bases, with 13 bases left between them. The germline gives CDR1 LGHNA, CDR2 YNFKEQ.

As regards this clone: Other DNA variants within this sample encode the same CDR3. This sequence joins TRBV25-1 and TRBJ1-2, with D possibly matching TRBD1 (6 bases). CDR1 and CDR2 (germline): MGHDK, SYGVNS. The CDR3 contains 13 residues. Trimming pared 6 bases from V and 9 bases from J, leaving 17 bases between. The CDR3 loop is CASSRSGVVSYTF. The CDR3 bases are TGTGCCAGCAGCCGGTCAGGGGTTGTAAGCTACACCTTC.

The CDR3 DNA sequence: TGCAGCGCCGCCGGGTGGGGGGGAATCTACAATGAGCAGTTCTTC. The encoded protein is CSAAGWGGIYNEQFF. This chain connects TRBV29-1 to TRBJ2-1; TRBD2 agrees at 7 bases. The CDR3 runs 15 residues. V lost 7 bases and J lost 3; bases outside the gene matches: 12. In germline, CDR1 is SQVTM, CDR2 ANQGSEA.

This clone came up a few times. The V gene is TRBV6-1, the J gene TRBJ2-5, with a tentative D call TRBD2 (5 bases). Between the trimmed V and J ends, which lost 0 bases and 0 bases, there was a span of 8 bases. CDR1 and CDR2 (germline): MNHNS, SASEGT. This CDR3 comprises 15 residues. The CDR3 DNA is TGTGCCAGCAGTGAAGCGCGAGGGTACCAAGAGACCCAGTACTTC. Its translation: CASSEARGYQETQYF.

This clone was found once. The rearrangement uses TRBV27 and TRBJ2-2; 7 nucleotides match TRBD2. Germline-derived CDR1 and CDR2 are MNHEY and SMNVEV (reference sequence). The J segment lost 4 bases and the V segment lost 5 bases, leaving 10 bases of the junction unmatched. CDR3 length equals 16 residues. The CDR3 region is CASSLPPGGSTGELFF. In DNA form, the CDR3 reads TGTGCCAGCAGTCTCCCTCCCGGGGGGTCCACCGGGGAGCTGTTTTTT.

The chain uses TRBV7-3 and TRBJ2-1; 15 bases align to TRBD2. Germline V gives CDR1 SGHTA, CDR2 FQGTGA. The junction had 9 bases not matched to a gene; V was cut back by 5 bases and J by 7 bases. The CDR3 consists of 17 residues. This CDR3 is CASSAAGLAGGLNEQFF. Written as DNA, the CDR3 is TGTGCCAGCAGCGCCGCCGGACTAGCGGGAGGGCTTAATGAGCAGTTCTTC.

The rearrangement links TRBV28 to TRBJ1-2, with no clear D. V lost 5 bases to trimming and J lost 4 bases, with 17 bases between them. Germline V CDR1 and CDR2: MDHEN, SYDVKM. The CDR3 loop spans 15 amino acids. CDR3 residues: CASSTVFGALYGYTF. The CDR3 DNA reads as TGTGCCAGCAGTACTGTTTTTGGAGCCCTCTATGGCTACACCTTC.

The chain links TRBV4-1 to TRBJ2-7, with 14 nucleotides matching TRBD2. This CDR3 spans 15 amino acids. Germline V gene lookup returns CDR1 MGHRA and CDR2 YSYEKL. J gave up 4 bases and V 3 bases, and 2 bases lay outside the gene matches. CDR3 sequence: CASSQRTSGRYEQYF. The CDR3 region has the DNA TGCGCCAGCAGCCAGAGGACTAGCGGGAGGTACGAGCAGTACTTC.

V and J are TRBV28 and TRBJ1-1; D is unclear. Per the germline V gene, CDR1 is MDHEN and CDR2 is SYDVKM. This CDR3 region has 16 residues. The V and J ends lost 5 bases and 0 bases respectively, with 16 bases between them. The CDR3 nucleotides read TGTGCCAGCAGTCTGACTGACCTTATTATGAACACTGAAGCTTTCTTT. It encodes CASSLTDLIMNTEAFF. The whole variable domain, filled in from reference TRBV28 and TRBJ1-1, reads DVKVTQSSRYLVKRTGEKVFLECVQDMDHENMFWYRQDPGLGLRLIYFSYDVKMKEKGDIPEGYSVSREKKERFSLILESASTNQTSMYLCASSLTDLIMNTEAFFGQGTRLTVV.

This chain links TRBV29-1 with TRBJ1-2; weak D call: TRBD1 (6 bases). Germline lookup yields CDR1 SQVTM and CDR2 ANQGSEA. The CDR3 extends over 11 amino acids. Between the trimmed V and J ends, which lost 7 bases and 3 bases, there was a span of 9 bases. In DNA form, the CDR3 reads TGCAGCGCGGACAGAGACTATGGCTACACCTTC. Protein: CSADRDYGYTF.

The V and J genes are TRBV27 and TRBJ1-1; maybe TRBD1 (6 bases). Trimming shortened V by 1 base and J by 1 base, and 13 bases separated the two germline ends. Per the germline V gene, CDR1 is MNHEY and CDR2 is SMNVEV (reference sequence). The CDR3 has 16 residues. As DNA, the CDR3 is TGTGCCAGCAGTTTATTGGGGGGGCGGCGGAACACTGAAGCTTTCTTT. Protein product: CASSLLGGRRNTEAFF.

The V call is TRBV13, the J call TRBJ1-1; the D is unclear. Germline CDR1 PRHDT, CDR2 FYEKMQ (reference sequence). CDR3 length: 16 amino acids. V shed 2 bases and J shed 3 bases, with 16 bases lying between them. The CDR3 sequence: CASSLIYDGYDTEAFF. The DNA of the CDR3 is TGTGCCAGCAGCTTAATTTATGACGGGTACGACACTGAAGCTTTCTTT.

J is TRBJ2-1 and V is TRBV4-2; no firm D call. Trimming removed 2 bases from V and 6 bases from J, with 14 bases in between. Germline CDR1 is LGHNA and CDR2 is YNFKEQ. The CDR3 covers 15 residues. The CDR3 DNA is TGTGCCAGCAGCCAAAACTCCCCGCGGTCCAATGAGCAGTTCTTC. Residues: CASSQNSPRSNEQFF.

The chain uses TRBV5-6 and TRBJ1-2; D possibly corresponds to TRBD1 (6 bases). V gave up 4 bases and J gave up 4 bases, with 14 bases separating them. The CDR3 contains 14 residues. Germline loops: CDR1 SGHDT, CDR2 YYEEEE. CDR3 nucleotides: TGTGCCAGCAGCCATCGGCAGGGGAGCTATGGCTACACCTTC. Amino acid sequence: CASSHRQGSYGYTF.

V gene TRBV9 combines with J gene TRBJ2-3; 8 nucleotides line up with TRBD2. Germline CDR1 is SGDLS and CDR2 is YYNGEE. V lost 0 bases to trimming and J lost 7 bases; unmatched junction nucleotides: 7. The CDR3 is made up of 15 amino acids. This CDR3 reads CASSVDGTSGYTQYF. The CDR3 DNA reads TGTGCCAGCAGCGTAGATGGGACTAGTGGATATACGCAGTATTTT.

This clone was counted once. This rearrangement joins TRBV18 to TRBJ2-3, with 7 bases identical to TRBD1. Germline CDR1 is KGHSH and CDR2 is LQKENI. Trimming removed 3 bases from V and 0 bases from J; junction bases left unmatched: 3. The CDR3 is 15 residues long. The CDR3 spells CASSPTGISTDTQYF. CDR3 bases: TGTGCCAGCTCACCGACAGGGATCAGCACAGATACGCAGTATTTT.

The rearrangement uses TRBV2 and TRBJ1-5; D perhaps matches TRBD1 (5 bases). The length of the CDR3 is 14 residues. V was trimmed by 6 bases and J by 5 bases, leaving 14 bases between them. Per the germline V gene, CDR1 is SNHLY and CDR2 is FYNNEI. DNA for the CDR3: TGTGCCAGCAGGCCGGGGGGGGTCTATCAGCCCCAGCATTTT. Translation gives CASRPGGVYQPQHF.

The V and J genes are TRBV5-4 and TRBJ1-3; D gene uncertain. Germline V CDR1 and CDR2: SGHNT, YYREEE (reference sequence). CDR3 length: 17 residues. Trimming took off 1 base at V and 0 bases at J, with 14 bases between the two ends. Here the CDR3 reads CASSLKSVGASGNTIYF. Written as DNA, the CDR3 is TGTGCCAGCAGCTTGAAGTCAGTCGGAGCCTCTGGAAACACCATATATTTT.

The V and J genes are TRBV28 and TRBJ1-1; tentatively, D is TRBD1 (6 bases). The CDR3 sequence is 13 residues long. Germline-derived CDR1 and CDR2 are MDHEN and SYDVKM. V lost 2 bases and J 5 bases, leaving 9 bases between the germline ends. The CDR3 nucleotides are TGTGCCAGCAGTTTAACGACAGGTACTGAAGCTTTCTTT. Its translation is CASSLTTGTEAFF.

This chain uses TRBV28 with TRBJ1-2; D ambiguous. V was trimmed by 3 bases and J by 8 bases, leaving 10 bases between them. The CDR3 is 12 amino acids. Germline-derived CDR1 and CDR2 are MDHEN and SYDVKM. In nucleotides, the CDR3 is TGTGCCAGCAGTTTCCGACTAGGAGGCTACACCTTC. This sequence encodes CASSFRLGGYTF.

The rearrangement links TRBV2 to TRBJ2-7; weak D call: TRBD1 (6 bases). Looked up from germline, CDR1 is SNHLY and CDR2 is FYNNEI. The V gene lost 7 bases and the J gene lost 0 bases, with 19 bases spanning the gap. This CDR3 contains 16 residues. Here the CDR3 reads CASTPNPTGSSYEQYF. DNA for the CDR3: TGTGCCAGCACTCCGAACCCCACAGGGAGCTCCTACGAGCAGTACTTC.

V is TRBV10-3 and J is TRBJ2-3; 13 bases fit TRBD2. Germline V gene lookup returns CDR1 ENHRY and CDR2 SYGVKD. J was trimmed by 3 bases and V by 3 bases; bases with no gene match: 12. There are 19 residues in the CDR3. The CDR3: CAISEKGLLAGGNTDTQYF. DNA of the CDR3: TGTGCCATCAGTGAAAAGGGATTACTAGCGGGGGGGAATACAGATACGCAGTATTTT.

The chain combines TRBV18 with TRBJ1-2; 8 nucleotides align to TRBD1. The germline V gene has CDR1 KGHSH and CDR2 LQKENI. The CDR3 totals 14 residues. V shed 6 bases and J 6 bases; nucleotides not matched to a gene: 9. The CDR3 sequence: CASSPGTGENGYTF. CDR3 in DNA: TGTGCCAGCTCCCCGGGGACAGGCGAGAATGGCTACACCTTC.